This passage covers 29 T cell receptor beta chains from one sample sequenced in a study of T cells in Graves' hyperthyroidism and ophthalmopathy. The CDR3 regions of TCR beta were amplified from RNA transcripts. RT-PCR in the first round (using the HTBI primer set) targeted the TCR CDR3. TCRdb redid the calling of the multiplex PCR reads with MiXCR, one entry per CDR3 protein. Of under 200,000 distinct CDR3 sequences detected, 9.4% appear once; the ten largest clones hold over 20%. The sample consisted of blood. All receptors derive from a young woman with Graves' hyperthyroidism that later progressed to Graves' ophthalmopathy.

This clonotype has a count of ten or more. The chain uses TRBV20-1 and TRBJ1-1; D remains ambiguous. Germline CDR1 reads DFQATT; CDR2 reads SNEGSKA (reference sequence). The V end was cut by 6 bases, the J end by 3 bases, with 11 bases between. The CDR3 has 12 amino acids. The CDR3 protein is CSAPDGDTEAFF. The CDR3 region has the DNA TGCAGTGCACCCGACGGGGACACTGAAGCTTTCTTT.

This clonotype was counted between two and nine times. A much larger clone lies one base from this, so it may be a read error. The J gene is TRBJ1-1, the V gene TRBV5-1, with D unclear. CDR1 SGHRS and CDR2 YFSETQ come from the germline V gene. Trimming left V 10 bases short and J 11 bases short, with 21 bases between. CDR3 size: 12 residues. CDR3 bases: TGCGCCGGCACAGCGGACCGGATTATGGCTTTCTTT. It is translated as CAGTADRIMAFF.

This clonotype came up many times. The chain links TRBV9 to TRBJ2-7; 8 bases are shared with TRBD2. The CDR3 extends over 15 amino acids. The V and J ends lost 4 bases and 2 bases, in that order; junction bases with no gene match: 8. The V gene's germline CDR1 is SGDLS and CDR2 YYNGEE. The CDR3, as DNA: TGTGCCAGCAGCCCCGGGGGCGGGAGGACCTACGAGCAGTACTTC. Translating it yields CASSPGGGRTYEQYF.

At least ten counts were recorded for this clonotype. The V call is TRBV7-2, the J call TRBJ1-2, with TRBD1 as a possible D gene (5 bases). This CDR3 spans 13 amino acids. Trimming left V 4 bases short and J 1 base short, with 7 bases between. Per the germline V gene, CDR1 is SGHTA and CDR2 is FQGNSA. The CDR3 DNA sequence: TGTGCCAGCAGCTCGACAGTTAACTATGGCTACACCTTC. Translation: CASSSTVNYGYTF.

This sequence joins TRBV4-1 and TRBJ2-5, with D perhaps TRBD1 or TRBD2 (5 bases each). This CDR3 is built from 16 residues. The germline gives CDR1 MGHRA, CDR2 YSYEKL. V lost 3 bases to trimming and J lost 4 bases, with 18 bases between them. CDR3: CASSHPLGPGRETQYF. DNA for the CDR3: TGCGCCAGCAGCCACCCACTAGGGCCAGGGCGAGAGACCCAGTACTTC.

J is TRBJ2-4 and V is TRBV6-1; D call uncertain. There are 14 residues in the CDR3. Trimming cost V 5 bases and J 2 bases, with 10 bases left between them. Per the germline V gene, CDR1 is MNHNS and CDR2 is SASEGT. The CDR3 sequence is CASSPHITKNIQYF. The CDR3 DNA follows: TGTGCCAGCAGTCCACACATAACCAAAAACATTCAGTACTTC.

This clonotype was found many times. Written as DNA, the CDR3 is TGTGCCAGCAGTGCCCCGGAACGGCTATACGAGCAGTACTTC. Its protein is CASSAPERLYEQYF. The chain joins TRBV28 to TRBJ2-7; no firm D call. The CDR3 sequence is 14 residues long. The ends were cut back, 5 bases at V and 4 bases at J, with 15 bases in the middle. Germline CDR1 is MDHEN and CDR2 is SYDVKM. Complete variable domain (other parts from reference TRBV28 and TRBJ2-7): DVKVTQSSRYLVKRTGEKVFLECVQDMDHENMFWYRQDPGLGLRLIYFSYDVKMKEKGDIPEGYSVSREKKERFSLILESASTNQTSMYLCASSAPERLYEQYFGPGTRLTVT.

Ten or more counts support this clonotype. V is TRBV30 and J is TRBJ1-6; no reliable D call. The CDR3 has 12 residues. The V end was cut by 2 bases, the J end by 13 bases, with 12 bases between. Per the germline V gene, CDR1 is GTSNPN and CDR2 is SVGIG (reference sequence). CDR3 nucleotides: TGTGCCTGGAGTTACGCCGATGGCCCCCTCCACTTT. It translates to CAWSYADGPLHF.

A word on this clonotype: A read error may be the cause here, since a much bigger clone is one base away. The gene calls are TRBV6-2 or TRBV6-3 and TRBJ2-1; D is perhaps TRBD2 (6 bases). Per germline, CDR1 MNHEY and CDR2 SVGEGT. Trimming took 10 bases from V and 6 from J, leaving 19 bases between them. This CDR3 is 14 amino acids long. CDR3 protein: CATRKLAQSNEQFF. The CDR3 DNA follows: TGTGCCACCCGGAAACTAGCCCAGAGCAATGAGCAGTTCTTC.

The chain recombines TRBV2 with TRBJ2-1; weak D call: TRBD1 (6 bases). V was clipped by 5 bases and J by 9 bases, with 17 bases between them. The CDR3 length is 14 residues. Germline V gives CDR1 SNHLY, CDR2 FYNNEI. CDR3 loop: CASSNLMTGSEQFF. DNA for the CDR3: TGTGCCAGCAGTAATTTAATGACAGGTAGTGAGCAGTTCTTC.

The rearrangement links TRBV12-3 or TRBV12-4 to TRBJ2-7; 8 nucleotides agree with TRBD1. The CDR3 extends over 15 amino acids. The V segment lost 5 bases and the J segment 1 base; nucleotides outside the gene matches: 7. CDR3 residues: CASSKFRGPSYEQYF. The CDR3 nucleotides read TGTGCCAGCAGTAAATTCAGGGGGCCTTCCTACGAGCAGTACTTC.

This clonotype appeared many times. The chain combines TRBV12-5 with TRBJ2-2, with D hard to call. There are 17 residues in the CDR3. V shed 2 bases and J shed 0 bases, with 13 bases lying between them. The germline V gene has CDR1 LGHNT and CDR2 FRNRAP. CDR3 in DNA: TGTGCTAGTGGTTTGCAATACTGGGGTTCGAACACCGGGGAGCTGTTTTTT. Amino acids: CASGLQYWGSNTGELFF.

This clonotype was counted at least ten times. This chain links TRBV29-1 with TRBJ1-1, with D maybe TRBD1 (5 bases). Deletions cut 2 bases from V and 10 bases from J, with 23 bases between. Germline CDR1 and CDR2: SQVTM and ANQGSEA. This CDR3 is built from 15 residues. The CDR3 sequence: CSVEMGHDVGVVAFF. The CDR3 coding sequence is TGCAGCGTTGAAATGGGCCACGATGTGGGGGTGGTAGCTTTCTTT.

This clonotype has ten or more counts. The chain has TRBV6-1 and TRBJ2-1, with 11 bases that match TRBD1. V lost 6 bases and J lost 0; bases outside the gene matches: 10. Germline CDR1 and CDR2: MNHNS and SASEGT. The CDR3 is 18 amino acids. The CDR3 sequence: CASRLKTGTGGSYNEQFF. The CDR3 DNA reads TGTGCCAGCAGGCTAAAGACCGGGACAGGGGGCTCCTACAATGAGCAGTTCTTC.

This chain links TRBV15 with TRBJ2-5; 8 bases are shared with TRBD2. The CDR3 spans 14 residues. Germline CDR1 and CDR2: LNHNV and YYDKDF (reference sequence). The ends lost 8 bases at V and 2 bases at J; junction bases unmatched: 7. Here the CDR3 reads CATHGGGLQETQYF. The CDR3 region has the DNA TGTGCCACCCACGGGGGGGGATTACAAGAGACCCAGTACTTC.

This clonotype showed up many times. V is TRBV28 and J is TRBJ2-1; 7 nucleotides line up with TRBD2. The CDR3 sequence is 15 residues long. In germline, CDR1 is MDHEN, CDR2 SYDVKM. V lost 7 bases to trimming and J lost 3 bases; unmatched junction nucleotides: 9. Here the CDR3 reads CASTVGSGNYNEQFF. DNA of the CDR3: TGTGCCAGCACCGTGGGGAGCGGGAACTACAATGAGCAGTTCTTC.

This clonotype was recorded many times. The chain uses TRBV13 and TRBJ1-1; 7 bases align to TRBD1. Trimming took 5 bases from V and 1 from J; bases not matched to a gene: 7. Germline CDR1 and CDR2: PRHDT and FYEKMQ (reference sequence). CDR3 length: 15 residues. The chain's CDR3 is CASSRGQNWNTEAFF. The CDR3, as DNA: TGTGCCAGCAGCCGGGGACAGAACTGGAACACTGAAGCTTTCTTT.

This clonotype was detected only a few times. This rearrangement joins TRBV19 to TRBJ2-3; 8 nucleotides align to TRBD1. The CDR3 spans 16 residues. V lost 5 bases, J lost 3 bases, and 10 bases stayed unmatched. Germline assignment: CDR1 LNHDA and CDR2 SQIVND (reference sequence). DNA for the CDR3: TGTGCCAGTAGTCGCGGGACAGGAGGAAGGACAGATACGCAGTATTTT. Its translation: CASSRGTGGRTDTQYF.

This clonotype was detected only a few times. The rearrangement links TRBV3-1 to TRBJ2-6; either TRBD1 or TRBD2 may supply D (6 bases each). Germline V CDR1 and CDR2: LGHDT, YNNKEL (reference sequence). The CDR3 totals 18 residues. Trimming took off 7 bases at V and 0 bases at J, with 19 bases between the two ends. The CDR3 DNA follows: TGTGCCAGCAACCTAATCTCGGGGGCTTTCTCTGGGGCCAACGTCCTGACTTTC. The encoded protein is CASNLISGAFSGANVLTF.

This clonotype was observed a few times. The CDR3 DNA is TGTGCCAGCAGCGTAGCGGCAGGGGCTCGCGAGCAGTACTTC. Translated, it gives CASSVAAGAREQYF. This chain links TRBV9 with TRBJ2-7, with D perhaps TRBD1 (6 bases). The V and J ends lost 0 bases and 6 bases respectively, with 13 bases between them. CDR1 and CDR2 (germline): SGDLS, YYNGEE. The CDR3 loop spans 14 amino acids. The variable domain in full, with the rest retrieved from reference TRBV9 and TRBJ2-7, is DSGVTQTPKHLITATGQRVTLRCSPRSGDLSVYWYQQSLDQGLQFLIQYYNGEERAKGNILERFSAQQFPDLHSELNLSSLELGDSALYFCASSVAAGAREQYFGPGTRLTVT.

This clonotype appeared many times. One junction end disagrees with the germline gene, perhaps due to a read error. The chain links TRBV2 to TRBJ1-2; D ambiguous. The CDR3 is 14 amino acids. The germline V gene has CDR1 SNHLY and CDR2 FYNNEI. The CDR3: CASTERTGYYGYTF. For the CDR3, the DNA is TGTGCCAGCACTGAACGGACTGGATACTATGGCTACACCTTC.

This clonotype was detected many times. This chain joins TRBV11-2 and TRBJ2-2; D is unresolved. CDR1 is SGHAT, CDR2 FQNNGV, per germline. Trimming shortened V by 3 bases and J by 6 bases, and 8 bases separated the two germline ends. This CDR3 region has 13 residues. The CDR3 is CASSLQRSGELFF. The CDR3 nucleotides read TGTGCCAGCAGCTTGCAGCGATCCGGGGAGCTGTTTTTT.

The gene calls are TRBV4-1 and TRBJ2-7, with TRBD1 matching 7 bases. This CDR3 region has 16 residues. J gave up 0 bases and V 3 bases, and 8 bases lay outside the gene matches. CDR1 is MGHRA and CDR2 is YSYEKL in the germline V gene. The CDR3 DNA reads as TGCGCCAGCAGCCAGGACCGGACAGGTTACTCCTACGAGCAGTACTTC. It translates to CASSQDRTGYSYEQYF.

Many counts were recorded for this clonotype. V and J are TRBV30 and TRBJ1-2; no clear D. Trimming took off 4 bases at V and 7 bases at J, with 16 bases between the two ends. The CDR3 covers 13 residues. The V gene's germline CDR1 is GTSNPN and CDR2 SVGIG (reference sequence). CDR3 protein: CAWTLQEAVGYTF. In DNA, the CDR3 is TGTGCCTGGACCCTCCAGGAGGCGGTTGGCTACACCTTC.

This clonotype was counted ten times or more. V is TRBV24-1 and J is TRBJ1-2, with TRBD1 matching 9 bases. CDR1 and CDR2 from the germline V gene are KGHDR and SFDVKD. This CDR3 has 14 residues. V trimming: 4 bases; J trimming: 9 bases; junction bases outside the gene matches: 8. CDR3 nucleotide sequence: TGTGCCACCAGTGAATCGGGACAGGGAAAAAGCTACACCTTC. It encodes CATSESGQGKSYTF.

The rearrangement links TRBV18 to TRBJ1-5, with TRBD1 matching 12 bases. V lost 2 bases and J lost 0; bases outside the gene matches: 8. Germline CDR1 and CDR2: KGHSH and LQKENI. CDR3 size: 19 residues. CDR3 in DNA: TGTGCCAGCTCACCAACTGGGACAGGGGGCTCCTATAGCAATCAGCCCCAGCATTTT. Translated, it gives CASSPTGTGGSYSNQPQHF.

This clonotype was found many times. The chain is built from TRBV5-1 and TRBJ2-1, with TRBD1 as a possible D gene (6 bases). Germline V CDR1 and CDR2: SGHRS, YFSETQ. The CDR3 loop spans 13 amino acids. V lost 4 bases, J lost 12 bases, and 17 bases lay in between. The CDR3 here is CASSVNLQGVQFF. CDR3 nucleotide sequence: TGCGCCAGCAGCGTAAACTTACAGGGAGTGCAGTTCTTC.

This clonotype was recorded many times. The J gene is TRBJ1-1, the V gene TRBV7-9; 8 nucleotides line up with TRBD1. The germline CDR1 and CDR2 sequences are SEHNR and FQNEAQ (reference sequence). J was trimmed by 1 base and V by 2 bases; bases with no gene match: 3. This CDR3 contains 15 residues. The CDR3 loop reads CASSLFGTGNTEAFF. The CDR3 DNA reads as TGTGCCAGCAGCTTATTTGGGACAGGGAACACTGAAGCTTTCTTT.

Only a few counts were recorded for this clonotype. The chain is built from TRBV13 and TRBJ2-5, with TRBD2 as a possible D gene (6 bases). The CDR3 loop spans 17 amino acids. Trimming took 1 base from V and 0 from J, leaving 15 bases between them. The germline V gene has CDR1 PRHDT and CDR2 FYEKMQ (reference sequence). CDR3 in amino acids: CASSLVGDFLYQETQYF. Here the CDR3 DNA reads TGTGCCAGCAGCTTAGTAGGGGACTTCTTGTACCAAGAGACCCAGTACTTC.